This entry lists 15 T cell receptor beta chains sequenced from one sample in a study of T cell responses to AZD1222 COVID-19 vaccine. Method: immunoSEQ multiplex PCR; TCRdb's copy keeps in-frame clones and lacks some. The table has 250,000 or so clones, approximately 95% seen once. Material: peripheral blood, obtained on day 0 of AZD1222 vaccination. The receptors come from an adult in good health.

This clone was counted a single time. J is TRBJ2-1 and V is TRBV7-9, with D perhaps assigned TRBD1 or TRBD2 (7 bases each). This CDR3 has 13 residues. Germline loops: CDR1 SEHNR, CDR2 FQNEAQ (reference sequence). Trimming left V 5 bases short and J 8 bases short, with 13 bases between. CDR3 sequence: CASSQGGIDEQFF. The CDR3 coding sequence is TGTGCCAGCAGCCAGGGGGGGATTGATGAGCAGTTCTTC.

J is TRBJ2-2 and V is TRBV18; D gene ambiguous. V lost 6 bases, J lost 5 bases, and 7 bases lay in between. The CDR3 totals 12 residues. From germline, CDR1 is KGHSH and CDR2 LQKENI. The DNA of the CDR3 is TGTGCCAGCTCCCGGCCGACCGGGGAGCTGTTTTTT. This gives the protein CASSRPTGELFF.

This chain links TRBV25-1 with TRBJ2-7; 11 bases line up with TRBD1. V shed 6 bases and J 3 bases; nucleotides not matched to a gene: 1. The germline CDR1 and CDR2 sequences are MGHDK and SYGVNS. There are 13 residues in the CDR3. CDR3 sequence: CASRGTGGYEQYF. The DNA of the CDR3 is TGTGCCAGCAGGGGGACAGGGGGCTACGAGCAGTACTTC.

This chain uses TRBV6-5 with TRBJ1-1; 8 nucleotides agree with TRBD1. Trimming at V came to 5 bases and at J to 4 bases, leaving 6 bases not matched to a gene. Germline-derived CDR1 and CDR2 are MNHEY and SVGAGI. The CDR3 has 14 amino acids. The DNA for the CDR3 is TGTGCCAGCAGTCAGACAGGGGCGATCACTGAAGCTTTCTTT. Protein sequence: CASSQTGAITEAFF.

The CDR3 spells CARMEGSGANVLTF. The CDR3 bases are TGTGCCAGAATGGAGGGTTCTGGGGCCAACGTCCTGACTTTC. This rearrangement joins TRBV2 to TRBJ2-6, with D perhaps TRBD2 (6 bases). The CDR3 has 14 residues. Germline CDR1 SNHLY, CDR2 FYNNEI. Between the trimmed V and J ends, which lost 9 bases and 1 base, there was a span of 10 bases.

This chain uses TRBV11-3 with TRBJ1-5; the D is unclear. Germline CDR1 is SGHNT and CDR2 is YENEEA. This CDR3 is built from 15 residues. Trimming took off 5 bases at V and 0 bases at J, with 11 bases between the two ends. The CDR3: CASSPDGNSNQPQHF. Written as DNA, the CDR3 is TGTGCCAGCAGCCCCGACGGAAATAGCAATCAGCCCCAGCATTTT.

This rearrangement joins TRBV7-9 to TRBJ2-1, with D perhaps assigned TRBD1 or TRBD2 (6 bases each). Looked up from germline, CDR1 is SEHNR and CDR2 is FQNEAQ (reference sequence). The CDR3 is 13 residues long. Trimming cost V 4 bases and J 8 bases, with 12 bases left between them. This chain's CDR3 is CASSWGARDEQFF. CDR3 bases: TGTGCCAGCAGCTGGGGGGCTAGAGATGAGCAGTTCTTC.

J is TRBJ2-1 and V is TRBV19; 8 nucleotides align to TRBD2. V was clipped by 5 bases and J by 2 bases; unmatched bases: 8. Per germline, CDR1 LNHDA and CDR2 SQIVND (reference sequence). There are 16 residues in the CDR3. The chain's CDR3 is CASSVLLAAAYNEQFF. CDR3 nucleotide sequence: TGTGCCAGTAGTGTTCTACTAGCGGCGGCCTACAATGAGCAGTTCTTC.

The chain carries TRBV2 and TRBJ2-7; no clear D gene. The CDR3 runs 11 residues. Deletions cut 2 bases from V and 4 bases from J, with 3 bases between. The germline V gene has CDR1 SNHLY and CDR2 FYNNEI. Here the CDR3 reads CASSEIYEQYF. The CDR3 DNA reads TGTGCCAGCAGTGAAATTTACGAGCAGTACTTC.

This chain joins TRBV11-1 and TRBJ2-1; D ambiguous. CDR3 size: 13 residues. Germline V gene lookup returns CDR1 SGHAT and CDR2 FQDESV (reference sequence). V was cut by 1 base and J by 3 bases, with 4 bases left in between. The CDR3 is CASSLVSYNEQFF. The CDR3 DNA sequence: TGTGCCAGCAGCTTAGTCAGCTACAATGAGCAGTTCTTC.

The chain links TRBV5-1 to TRBJ1-2; D gene uncertain. CDR3 length: 14 amino acids. Germline V gives CDR1 SGHRS, CDR2 YFSETQ. Trimming took 4 bases from V and 4 from J, leaving 14 bases between them. The CDR3 sequence is CASSTGVGSYGYTF. The CDR3 nucleotides are TGCGCCAGCAGCACTGGTGTGGGGAGCTATGGCTACACCTTC.

This clone occurred once. The J gene is TRBJ1-3, the V gene TRBV21-1. TRBV21-1 is a pseudogene locus. The CDR3 consists of 13 residues. CDR3 sequence reads: CASRRGSGNTIYF. CDR3 DNA sequence: TGTGCCAGCAGGAGGGGCTCCGGAAACACCATATATTTT.

The chain has TRBV7-9 and TRBJ1-2; a possible D gene is TRBD1 (5 bases). The V gene's germline CDR1 is SEHNR and CDR2 FQNEAQ (reference sequence). The CDR3 is 16 residues long. Trimming left V 6 bases short and J 7 bases short, with 24 bases between. CDR3 in DNA: TGTGCCAGCAGTCCCGGGACGTTGGAGGGTGAAAGTGGCTACACCTTC. Translating it yields CASSPGTLEGESGYTF.

The V call is TRBV6-4, the J call TRBJ2-7, with a tentative D call TRBD1 (5 bases). Trimming shortened V by 0 bases and J by 3 bases, and 18 bases separated the two germline ends. CDR3 length equals 17 residues. Per germline, CDR1 MRHNA and CDR2 SNTAGT. CDR3 residues: CASSDSQIGAMIYEQYF. CDR3 coding DNA: TGTGCCAGCAGTGACTCTCAAATTGGGGCCATGATCTACGAGCAGTACTTC.

The genes are TRBV5-1 and TRBJ2-2, with D perhaps matching TRBD1 or TRBD2 (5 bases each). Trimming removed 4 bases at V and 1 base at J, with 8 bases between. CDR3 length: 14 amino acids. The germline CDR1 and CDR2 sequences are SGHRS and YFSETQ. The CDR3 here is CASSRGGNTGELFF. CDR3 coding DNA: TGCGCCAGCAGCCGGGGCGGGAACACCGGGGAGCTGTTTTTT.